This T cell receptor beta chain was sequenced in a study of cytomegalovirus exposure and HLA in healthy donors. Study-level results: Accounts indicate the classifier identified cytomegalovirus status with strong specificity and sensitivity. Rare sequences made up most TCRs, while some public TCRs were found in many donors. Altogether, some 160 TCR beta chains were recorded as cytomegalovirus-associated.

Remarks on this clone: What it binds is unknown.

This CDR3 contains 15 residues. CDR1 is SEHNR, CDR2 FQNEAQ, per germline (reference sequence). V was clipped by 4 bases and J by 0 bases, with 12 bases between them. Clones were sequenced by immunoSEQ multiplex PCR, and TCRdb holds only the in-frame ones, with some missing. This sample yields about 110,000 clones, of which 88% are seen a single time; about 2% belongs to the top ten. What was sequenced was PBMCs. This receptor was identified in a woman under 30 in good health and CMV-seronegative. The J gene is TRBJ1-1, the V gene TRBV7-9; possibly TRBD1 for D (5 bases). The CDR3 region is CASSSPSGVNTEAFF. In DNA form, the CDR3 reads TGTGCCAGCAGCTCTCCCTCGGGGGTGAACACTGAAGCTTTCTTT.